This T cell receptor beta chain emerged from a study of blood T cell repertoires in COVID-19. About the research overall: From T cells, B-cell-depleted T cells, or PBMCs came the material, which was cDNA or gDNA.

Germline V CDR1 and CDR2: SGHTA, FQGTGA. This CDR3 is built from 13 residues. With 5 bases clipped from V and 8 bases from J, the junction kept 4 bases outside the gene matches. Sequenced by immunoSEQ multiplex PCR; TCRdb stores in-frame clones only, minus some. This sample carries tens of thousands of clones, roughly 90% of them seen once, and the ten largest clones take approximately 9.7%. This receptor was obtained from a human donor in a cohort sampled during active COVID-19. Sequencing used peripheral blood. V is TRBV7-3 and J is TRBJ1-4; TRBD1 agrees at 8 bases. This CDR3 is CASSMGQDEKLFF. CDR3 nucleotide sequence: TGTGCCAGCAGCATGGGACAGGACGAAAAACTGTTTTTT.